These 11 T cell receptor beta chains originate from one sample sequenced in a study of vaccination effects on CD4 cells after COVID-19. Clones were read by immunoSEQ multiplex PCR, and TCRdb kept only the in-frame ones, dropping some. The table has approximately 26,000 clones, around 79% seen once. The ViraFEST assay expanded antigen-specific CD4+ T cells with viral peptide pools before sequencing. Following 10 days of culture, CD4+ T cells were isolated. The person had a PCR-confirmed SARS-CoV-2 infection during March to December 2020. Antigens of these TCRs are unknown. Sequenced material: CD4+ T cells from PBMCs cultured with HCoV-NL63 spike peptides, taken before COVID-19 vaccination. The source is a human donor who had a prior SARS-CoV-2 infection.

The chain has TRBV7-9 and TRBJ2-2, with 8 bases that match TRBD1. J gave up 7 bases and V 5 bases, and 12 bases lay outside the gene matches. CDR1 and CDR2 from the germline V gene are SEHNR and FQNEAQ (reference sequence). This CDR3 has 16 residues. The CDR3 region has the DNA TGTGCCAGCAGCCCTTTTTCGCAGGGGGCGGACGGGGAGCTGTTTTTT. Protein: CASSPFSQGADGELFF.

The chain joins TRBV4-3 to TRBJ2-3; D is ambiguous. CDR1 and CDR2 (germline): LGHNA, YSLEER. The ends were cut back, 0 bases at V and 4 bases at J, with 8 bases in the middle. This CDR3 comprises 14 residues. CDR3 DNA sequence: TGCGCCAGCAGCCAAGATTCCGAGGCAGATACGCAGTATTTT. Residues: CASSQDSEADTQYF.

This clone was seen once. The V call is TRBV15, the J call TRBJ2-7; D could derive from TRBD1 or TRBD2 (5 bases each). Germline V gives CDR1 LNHNV, CDR2 YYDKDF (reference sequence). Trimming pared 1 base from V and 2 bases from J, leaving 12 bases between. The length of the CDR3 is 15 residues. CDR3 coding DNA: TGTGCCACCAGCAGAGGGGGGACGCAGGCCTACGAGCAGTACTTC. Translation: CATSRGGTQAYEQYF. The complete variable domain, with remaining parts taken from reference TRBV15 and TRBJ2-7, reads DAMVIQNPRYQVTQFGKPVTLSCSQTLNHNVMYWYQQKSSQAPKLLFHYYDKDFNNEADTPDNFQSRRPNTSFCFLDIRSPGLGDTAMYLCATSRGGTQAYEQYFGPGTRLTVT.

The chain links TRBV24-1 to TRBJ1-5; D is undetermined. Germline V gene data show CDR1 as KGHDR and CDR2 as SFDVKD. This CDR3 is 16 amino acids long. The germline V and J ends were trimmed by 4 bases and 4 bases, with 16 bases remaining between them. As DNA, the CDR3 is TGTGCCACCAGTGAACTGGTACTAAGTAGAAATCAGCCCCAGCATTTT. Its translation: CATSELVLSRNQPQHF.

J is TRBJ2-1 and V is TRBV23-1; 7 bases agree with TRBD1. TRBV23-1 is treated as an ORF (open reading frame) with a function not yet certain. Trimming removed 0 bases from V and 5 bases from J; junction bases left unmatched: 13. The CDR3 runs 18 residues. This chain's CDR3 is CASSQSVLSGTENNEQFF. Here the CDR3 DNA reads TGCGCCAGCAGTCAATCTGTTTTAAGTGGGACAGAGAACAATGAGCAGTTCTTC.

The chain links TRBV11-3 to TRBJ2-1, with D possibly being TRBD1 (6 bases). Germline CDR1 reads SGHNT; CDR2 reads YENEEA. V was shortened by 3 bases and J by 10 bases, with 19 bases between the two germline ends. This CDR3 is built from 15 residues. The chain's CDR3 is CASSLDSAERPEQFF. CDR3 sequence (DNA): TGTGCCAGCAGCTTGGACAGTGCCGAAAGACCCGAGCAGTTCTTC.

V is TRBV9 and J is TRBJ2-5; D is unclear. This CDR3 is 13 amino acids long. Germline V gene sequence: CDR1 SGDLS, CDR2 YYNGEE. V was cut by 0 bases and J by 5 bases, with 8 bases left in between. The CDR3 DNA follows: TGTGCCAGCAGCGTAGATGGGCGGGAGACCCAGTACTTC. Its protein product is CASSVDGRETQYF.

V and J are TRBV6-5 and TRBJ2-5; 7 bases map to TRBD2. Germline lookup yields CDR1 MNHEY and CDR2 SVGAGI. After removal of 6 bases from V and 4 bases from J, the junction contained 5 bases not matched to a gene. The CDR3 is 13 residues long. The CDR3 here is CASSRGGLETQYF. The DNA of the CDR3 is TGTGCCAGCAGCCGCGGGGGTTTAGAGACCCAGTACTTC.

The genes are TRBV7-8 and TRBJ1-2; no reliable D call. Per the germline V gene, CDR1 is SGHVS and CDR2 is FQNEAQ. This CDR3 is built from 15 residues. Between the trimmed V and J ends, which lost 1 base and 7 bases, there was a span of 16 bases. The CDR3 bases are TGTGCCAGCAGCTTAGGGCGGATAATCTCCGCTGGCTACACCTTC. This gives the protein CASSLGRIISAGYTF.

The chain recombines TRBV7-2 with TRBJ2-3, with 7 nucleotides matching TRBD2. The length of the CDR3 is 15 residues. Per germline, CDR1 SGHTA and CDR2 FQGNSA. V gave up 4 bases and J gave up 4 bases; unmatched junction bases: 8. The CDR3, as DNA: TGTGCCAGCAGCTCGCCTAAGACTAGCCCAGATACGCAGTATTTT. It encodes CASSSPKTSPDTQYF.

This chain links TRBV4-2 with TRBJ2-1, with 8 nucleotides matching TRBD2. The germline V gene has CDR1 LGHNA and CDR2 YNFKEQ. The ends lost 0 bases at V and 8 bases at J; junction bases unmatched: 12. This CDR3 spans 17 amino acids. The CDR3 here is CASSQDTVRGGRDEQFF. For the CDR3, the DNA is TGTGCCAGCAGCCAAGATACTGTACGGGGGGGCCGGGATGAGCAGTTCTTC.